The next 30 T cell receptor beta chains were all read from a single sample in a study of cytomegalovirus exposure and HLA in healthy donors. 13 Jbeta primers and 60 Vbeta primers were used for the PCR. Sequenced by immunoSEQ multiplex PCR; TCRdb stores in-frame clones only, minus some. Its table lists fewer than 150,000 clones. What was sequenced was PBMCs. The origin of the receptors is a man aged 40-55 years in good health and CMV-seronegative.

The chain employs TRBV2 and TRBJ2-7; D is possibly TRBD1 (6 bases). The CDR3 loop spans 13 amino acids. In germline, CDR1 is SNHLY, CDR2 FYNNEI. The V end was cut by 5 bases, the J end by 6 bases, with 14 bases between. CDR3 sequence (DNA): TGTGCCAGCAGTCGACAGGCGTTGGGCGAGCAGTACTTC. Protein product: CASSRQALGEQYF.

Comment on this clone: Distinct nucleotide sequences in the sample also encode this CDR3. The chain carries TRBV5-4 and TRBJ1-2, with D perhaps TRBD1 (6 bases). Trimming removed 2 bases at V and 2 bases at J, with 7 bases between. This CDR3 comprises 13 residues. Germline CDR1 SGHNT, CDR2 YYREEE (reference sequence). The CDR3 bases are TGTGCCAGCAGCTTCCAGGGGAACTATGGCTACACCTTC. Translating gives CASSFQGNYGYTF.

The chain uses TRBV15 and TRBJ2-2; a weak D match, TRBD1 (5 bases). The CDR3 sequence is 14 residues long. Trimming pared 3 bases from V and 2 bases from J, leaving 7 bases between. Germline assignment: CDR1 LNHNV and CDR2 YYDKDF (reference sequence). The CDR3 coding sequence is TGTGCCACCAGCAGGCAGGGAAACACCGGGGAGCTGTTTTTT. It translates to CATSRQGNTGELFF.

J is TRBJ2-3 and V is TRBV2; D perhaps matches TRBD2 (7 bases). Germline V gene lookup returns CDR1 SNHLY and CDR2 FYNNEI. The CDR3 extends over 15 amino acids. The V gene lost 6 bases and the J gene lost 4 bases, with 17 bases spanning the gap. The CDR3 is CASSLGGAGSDTQYF. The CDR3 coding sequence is TGTGCCAGCAGCCTAGGGGGGGCAGGGTCAGATACGCAGTATTTT.

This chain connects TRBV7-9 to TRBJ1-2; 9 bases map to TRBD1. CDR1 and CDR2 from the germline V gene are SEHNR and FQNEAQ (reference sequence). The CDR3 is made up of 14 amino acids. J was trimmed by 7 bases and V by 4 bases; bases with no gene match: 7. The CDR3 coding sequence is TGTGCCAGCAGCTCACAGGGGGCGGAAGGTGGCTACACCTTC. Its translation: CASSSQGAEGGYTF. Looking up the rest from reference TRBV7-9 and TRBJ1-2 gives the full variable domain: DTGVSQNPRHKITKRGQNVTFRCDPISEHNRLYWYRQTLGQGPEFLTYFQNEAQLEKSRLLSDRFSAERPKGSFSTLEIQRTEQGDSAMYLCASSSQGAEGGYTFGSGTRLTVV.

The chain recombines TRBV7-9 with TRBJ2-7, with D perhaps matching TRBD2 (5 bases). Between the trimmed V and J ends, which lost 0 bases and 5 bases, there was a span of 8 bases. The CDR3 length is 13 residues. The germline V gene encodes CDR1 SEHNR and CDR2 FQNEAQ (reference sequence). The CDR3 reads CASSLAGGNEQYF. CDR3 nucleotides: TGTGCCAGCAGCTTAGCTGGAGGAAACGAGCAGTACTTC. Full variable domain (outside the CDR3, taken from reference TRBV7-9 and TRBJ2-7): DTGVSQNPRHKITKRGQNVTFRCDPISEHNRLYWYRQTLGQGPEFLTYFQNEAQLEKSRLLSDRFSAERPKGSFSTLEIQRTEQGDSAMYLCASSLAGGNEQYFGPGTRLTVT.

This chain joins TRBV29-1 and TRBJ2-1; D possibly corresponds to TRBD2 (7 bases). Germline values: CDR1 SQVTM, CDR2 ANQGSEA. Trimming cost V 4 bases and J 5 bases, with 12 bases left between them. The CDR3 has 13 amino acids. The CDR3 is CSVGGGANNEQFF. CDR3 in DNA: TGCAGCGTTGGTGGGGGGGCGAACAATGAGCAGTTCTTC.

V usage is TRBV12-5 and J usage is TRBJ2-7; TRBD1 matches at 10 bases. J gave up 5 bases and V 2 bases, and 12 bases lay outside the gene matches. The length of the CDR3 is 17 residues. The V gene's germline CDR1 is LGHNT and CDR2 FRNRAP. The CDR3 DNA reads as TGTGCTAGTGGTTTGTCTTCAGGGTGGGGACAGGGGAACGAGCAGTACTTC. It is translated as CASGLSSGWGQGNEQYF. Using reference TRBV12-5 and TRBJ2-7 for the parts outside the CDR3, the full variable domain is DARVTQTPRHKVTEMGQEVTMRCQPILGHNTVFWYRQTMMQGLELLAYFRNRAPLDDSGMPKDRFSAEMPDATLATLKIQPSEPRDSAVYFCASGLSSGWGQGNEQYFGPGTRLTVT.

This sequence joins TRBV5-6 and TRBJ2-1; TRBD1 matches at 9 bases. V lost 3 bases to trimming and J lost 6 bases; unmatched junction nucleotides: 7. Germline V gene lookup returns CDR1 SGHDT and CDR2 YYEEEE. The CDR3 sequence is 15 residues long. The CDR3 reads CASSSGTGWGNEQFF. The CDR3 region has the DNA TGTGCCAGCAGCTCCGGGACAGGGTGGGGCAATGAGCAGTTCTTC.

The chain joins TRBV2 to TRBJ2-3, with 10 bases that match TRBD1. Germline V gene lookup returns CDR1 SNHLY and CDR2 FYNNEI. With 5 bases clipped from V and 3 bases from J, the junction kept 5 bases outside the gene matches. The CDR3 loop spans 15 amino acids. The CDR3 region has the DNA TGTGCCAGCAGTCCCGACAGGGGGCGGACAGATACGCAGTATTTT. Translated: CASSPDRGRTDTQYF.

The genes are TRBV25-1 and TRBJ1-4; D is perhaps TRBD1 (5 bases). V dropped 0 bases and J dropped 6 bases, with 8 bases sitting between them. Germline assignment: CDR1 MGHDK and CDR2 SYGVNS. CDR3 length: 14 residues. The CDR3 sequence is CASSEYRGDEKLFF. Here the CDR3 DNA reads TGTGCCAGCAGTGAATACCGGGGGGATGAAAAACTGTTTTTT.

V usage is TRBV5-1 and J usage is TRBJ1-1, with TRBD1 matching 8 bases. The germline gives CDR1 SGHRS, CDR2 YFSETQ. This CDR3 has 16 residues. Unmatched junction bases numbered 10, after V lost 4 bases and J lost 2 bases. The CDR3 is CASSQGQVTSNTEAFF. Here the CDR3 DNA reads TGCGCCAGCAGCCAGGGACAGGTGACTTCTAACACTGAAGCTTTCTTT. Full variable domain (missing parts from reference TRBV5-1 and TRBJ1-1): KAGVTQTPRYLIKTRGQQVTLSCSPISGHRSVSWYQQTPGQGLQFLFEYFSETQRNKGNFPGRFSGRQFSNSRSEMNVSTLELGDSALYLCASSQGQVTSNTEAFFGQGTRLTVV.

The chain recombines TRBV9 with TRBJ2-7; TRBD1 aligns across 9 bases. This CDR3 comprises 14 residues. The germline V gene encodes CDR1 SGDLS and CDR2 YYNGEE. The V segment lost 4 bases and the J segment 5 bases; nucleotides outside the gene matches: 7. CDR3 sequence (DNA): TGTGCCAGCAGCTCCTGGACAGGGGACGACGAGCAGTACTTC. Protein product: CASSSWTGDDEQYF.

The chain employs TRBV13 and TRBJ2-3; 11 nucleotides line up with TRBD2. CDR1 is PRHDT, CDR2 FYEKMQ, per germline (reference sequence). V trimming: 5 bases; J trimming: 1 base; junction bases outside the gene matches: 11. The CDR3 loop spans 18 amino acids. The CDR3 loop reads CASSAAFSGGVRTDTQYF. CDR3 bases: TGTGCCAGCAGCGCCGCGTTTAGCGGGGGGGTTCGCACAGATACGCAGTATTTT.

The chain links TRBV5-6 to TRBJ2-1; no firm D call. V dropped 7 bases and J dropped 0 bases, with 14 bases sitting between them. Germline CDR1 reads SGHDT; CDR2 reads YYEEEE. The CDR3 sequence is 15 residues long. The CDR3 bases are TGTGCCAGCGCCACTTCCCTAAGCTCCTACAATGAGCAGTTCTTC. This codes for CASATSLSSYNEQFF.

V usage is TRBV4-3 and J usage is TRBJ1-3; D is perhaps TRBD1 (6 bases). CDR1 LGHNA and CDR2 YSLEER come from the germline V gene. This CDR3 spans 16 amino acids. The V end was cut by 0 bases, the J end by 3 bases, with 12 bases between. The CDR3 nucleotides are TGCGCCAGCAGCCAAGATCTGGGAGGGGGTGGAAACACCATATATTTT. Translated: CASSQDLGGGGNTIYF.

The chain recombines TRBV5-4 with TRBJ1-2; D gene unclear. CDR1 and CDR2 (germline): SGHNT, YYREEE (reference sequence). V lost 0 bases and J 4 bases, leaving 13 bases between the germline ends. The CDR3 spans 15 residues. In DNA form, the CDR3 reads TGTGCCAGCAGCTTGGCCGCCAGACAAGGCTATGGCTACACCTTC. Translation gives CASSLAARQGYGYTF. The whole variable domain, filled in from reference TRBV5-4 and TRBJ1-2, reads ETGVTQSPTHLIKTRGQQVTLRCSSQSGHNTVSWYQQALGQGPQFIFQYYREEENGRGNFPPRFSGLQFPNYSSELNVNALELDDSALYLCASSLAARQGYGYTFGSGTRLTVV.

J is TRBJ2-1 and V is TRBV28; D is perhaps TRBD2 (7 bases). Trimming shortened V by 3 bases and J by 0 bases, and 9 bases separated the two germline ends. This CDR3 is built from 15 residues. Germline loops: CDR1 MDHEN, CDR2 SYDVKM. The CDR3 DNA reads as TGTGCCAGCAGTTTGGGGGGGCGCTCCTACAATGAGCAGTTCTTC. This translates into CASSLGGRSYNEQFF.

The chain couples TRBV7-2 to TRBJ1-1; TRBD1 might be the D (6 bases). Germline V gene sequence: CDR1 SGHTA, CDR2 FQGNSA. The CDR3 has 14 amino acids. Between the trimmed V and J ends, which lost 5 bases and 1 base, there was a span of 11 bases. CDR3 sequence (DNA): TGTGCCAGCAGCAGGGGACACGCGAACACTGAAGCTTTCTTT. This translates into CASSRGHANTEAFF.

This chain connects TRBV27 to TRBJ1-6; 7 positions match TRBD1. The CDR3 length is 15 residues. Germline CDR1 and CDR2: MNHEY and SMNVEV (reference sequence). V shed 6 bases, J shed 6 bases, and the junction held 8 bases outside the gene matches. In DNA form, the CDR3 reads TGTGCCAGCAGGGGACAGAACTATCTTAATTCACCCCTCCACTTT. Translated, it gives CASRGQNYLNSPLHF.

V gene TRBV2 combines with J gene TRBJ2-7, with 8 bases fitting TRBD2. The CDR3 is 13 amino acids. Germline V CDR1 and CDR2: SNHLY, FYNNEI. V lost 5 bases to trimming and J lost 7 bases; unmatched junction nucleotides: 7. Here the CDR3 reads CASSNGGAREQYF. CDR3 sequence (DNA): TGTGCCAGCAGTAACGGGGGGGCAAGAGAGCAGTACTTC.

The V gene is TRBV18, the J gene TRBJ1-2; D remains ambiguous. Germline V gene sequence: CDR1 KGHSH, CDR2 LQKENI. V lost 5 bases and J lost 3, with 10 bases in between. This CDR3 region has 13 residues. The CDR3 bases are TGTGCCAGCTCAAAACCACTGGACTATGGCTACACCTTC. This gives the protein CASSKPLDYGYTF.

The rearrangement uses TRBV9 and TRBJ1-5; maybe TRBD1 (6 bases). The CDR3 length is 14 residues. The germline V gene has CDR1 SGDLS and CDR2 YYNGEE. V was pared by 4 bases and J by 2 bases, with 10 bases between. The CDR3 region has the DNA TGTGCCAGCAGCCGCGGGGGCGGCAATCAGCCCCAGCATTTT. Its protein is CASSRGGGNQPQHF.

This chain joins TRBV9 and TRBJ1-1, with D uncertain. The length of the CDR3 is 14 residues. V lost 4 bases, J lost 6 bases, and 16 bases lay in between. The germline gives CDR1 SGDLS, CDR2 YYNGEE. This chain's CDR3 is CASSLGPKESEAFF. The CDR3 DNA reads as TGTGCCAGCAGCCTCGGCCCCAAGGAGTCTGAAGCTTTCTTT.

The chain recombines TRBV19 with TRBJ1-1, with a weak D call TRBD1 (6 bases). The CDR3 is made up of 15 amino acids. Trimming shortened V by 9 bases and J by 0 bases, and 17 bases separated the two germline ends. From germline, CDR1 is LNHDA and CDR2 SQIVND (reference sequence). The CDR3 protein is CASQSGGALNTEAFF. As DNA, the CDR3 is TGTGCCAGCCAAAGCGGGGGGGCTCTGAACACTGAAGCTTTCTTT.

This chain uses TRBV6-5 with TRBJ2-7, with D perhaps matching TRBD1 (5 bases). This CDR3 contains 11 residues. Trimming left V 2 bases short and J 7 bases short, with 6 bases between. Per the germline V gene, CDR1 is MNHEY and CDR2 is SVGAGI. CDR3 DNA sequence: TGTGCCAGCAGTTACAAGGGGGAGCAGTACTTC. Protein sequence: CASSYKGEQYF.

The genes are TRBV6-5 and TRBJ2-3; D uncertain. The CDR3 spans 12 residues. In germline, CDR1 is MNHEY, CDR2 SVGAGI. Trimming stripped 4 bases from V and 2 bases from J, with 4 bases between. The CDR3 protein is CASSSYTDTQYF. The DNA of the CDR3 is TGTGCCAGCAGTTCCTACACAGATACGCAGTATTTT.

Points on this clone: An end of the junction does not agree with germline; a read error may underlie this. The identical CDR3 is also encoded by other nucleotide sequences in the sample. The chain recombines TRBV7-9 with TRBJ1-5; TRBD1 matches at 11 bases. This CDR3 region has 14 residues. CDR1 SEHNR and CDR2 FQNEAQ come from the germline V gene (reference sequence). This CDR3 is CASSLGDRGGSQHF. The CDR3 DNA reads TGCGCCAGCAGCTTAGGGGACAGGGGGGGGTCCCAGCATTTT.

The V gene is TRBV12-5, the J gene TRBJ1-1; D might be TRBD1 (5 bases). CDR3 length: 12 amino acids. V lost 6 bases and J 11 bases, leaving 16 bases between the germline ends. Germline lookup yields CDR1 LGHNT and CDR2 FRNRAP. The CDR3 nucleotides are TGTGCTAGTGGGGGCCAAGGGGCGCAGGCTTTCTTT. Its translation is CASGGQGAQAFF.

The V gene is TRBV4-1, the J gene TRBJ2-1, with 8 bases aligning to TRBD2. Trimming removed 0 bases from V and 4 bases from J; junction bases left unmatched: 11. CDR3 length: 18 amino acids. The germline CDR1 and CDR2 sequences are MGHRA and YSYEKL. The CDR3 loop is CASSQDWKGGGSYNEQFF. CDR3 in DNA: TGCGCCAGCAGCCAAGATTGGAAAGGCGGGGGGTCTTACAATGAGCAGTTCTTC.